A single sample gave rise to the 3 T cell receptor beta chains below, sequenced in a study of blood T cell repertoires in COVID-19. Sequencing was performed with immunoSEQ multiplex PCR; in TCRdb, only in-frame clones are kept and a portion is missing. The sample shows about 130,000 clones, about nine tenths of them seen only once. Sequences were obtained from peripheral blood. All receptors come from a woman between 65 and 79 years old with COVID-19, enrolled during active disease.

The gene calls are TRBV9 and TRBJ1-5; the match to TRBD1 covers 7 bases. Germline V CDR1 and CDR2: SGDLS, YYNGEE. The CDR3 sequence is 19 residues long. V lost 4 bases and J lost 1; bases outside the gene matches: 17. The CDR3 DNA reads as TGTGCCAGCAGCCCCCGAGCCTGGGGAGAAGGGGGCAGCAATCAGCCCCAGCATTTT. Its translation: CASSPRAWGEGGSNQPQHF.

This clone was counted a few times. V is TRBV3-1 (or the pseudogene TRBV3-2) and J is TRBJ1-2; D is undetermined. Germline V gene lookup returns CDR1 LGHDT and CDR2 YNNKEL (reference sequence). The CDR3 totals 12 residues. The V end lost 1 base, the J end lost 4 bases, and 4 bases lay between the germline ends. The CDR3 protein is CASSQAGYGYTF. The CDR3 DNA is TGTGCCAGCAGCCAAGCCGGCTATGGCTACACCTTC.

The chain is built from TRBV10-2 and TRBJ1-2, with D possibly TRBD1 on 5 matching bases. This CDR3 region has 14 residues. Germline loops: CDR1 WSHSY, CDR2 SAAADI. Trimming cost V 0 bases and J 4 bases, with 9 bases left between them. In DNA form, the CDR3 reads TGCGCCAGCAGTGAGTCGACGACAGCCTATGGCTACACCTTC. It translates to CASSESTTAYGYTF.